The present TCR beta chain was sequenced within a study of T cells in Graves' hyperthyroidism and ophthalmopathy. Per germline, CDR1 DFQATT and CDR2 SNEGSKA (reference sequence). This CDR3 has 16 residues. The ends lost 1 base at V and 3 bases at J; junction bases unmatched: 9. General study findings and limits: Most thyroid clonotypes expanded above 0.001 were also detected in blood. A model built on 13 V-J features separated ophthalmopathy from stable hyperthyroidism. The model's output predicted ophthalmopathy at a median of about 6.5 months prior to onset.

This clonotype was seen more than once but under ten times. The antigen is not known. The investigators amplified TCR beta CDR3 regions from RNA transcripts. The HTBI set primed first-round TCR CDR3 RT-PCR. Using its own MiXCR run on the multiplex PCR reads, TCRdb lists one record per CDR3 protein. The sample yields roughly 250,000 distinct CDR3 sequences, about 14% seen once. Input material: blood. The rearrangement uses TRBV20-1 and TRBJ2-1; 7 nucleotides line up with TRBD2. The sequence came from a woman in her 40s with Graves' hyperthyroidism that later progressed to Graves' ophthalmopathy. CDR3 in amino acids: CSARGSGGGNYNEQFF. CDR3 sequence (DNA): TGCAGTGCTAGAGGATCAGGCGGGGGAAACTACAATGAGCAGTTCTTC.